The T cell receptor (beta chain) described here comes from a study of T cell repertoires in cytomegalovirus infection. Looking at the study overall: Matching HLA type, along with CMV infection, was indicated by public TCR beta signatures. Study-wide findings and caveats: Ex vivo responses were dominated by HLA-C-restricted CMV-specific TCR beta clonotypes. Based on cumulative public TCR beta family frequency, carriers of CMV plus the relevant HLA were identified.

V gave up 3 bases and J gave up 5 bases; unmatched junction bases: 11. The CDR3 has 17 residues. CDR1 is SGHRS, CDR2 YFSETQ, per germline. MiXCR was run by TCRdb on the reads, yielding one entry per CDR3 protein. The table lists around 800,000 distinct CDR3 sequences, less than 35% of them singletons, with 9.5% to 15% in the top ten. This clonotype was counted a few times. Its antigen is as yet unknown. The chain recombines TRBV5-1 with TRBJ2-2; 9 bases line up with TRBD1. The material sequenced was cultured CD8+ T cells from PBMCs, taken from culture after CMV antigen stimulation. This receptor was obtained from a human donor in good health (CMV status not recorded). Some clones in this sample may be carry-over from other donors' samples. CDR3 bases: TGCGCCAGCAGCTGGGAGTCGGGACAGGGATGGACCGGGGAGCTGTTTTTT. Translating gives CASSWESGQGWTGELFF.